This TCR beta chain stems from a study of blood T cell repertoires in COVID-19. Study at large: PBMCs, B-cell-depleted T cells, or T cells were the source of the cDNA or gDNA that made up the material.

Germline assignment: CDR1 LGHNA and CDR2 YSLEER. Trimming cost V 4 bases and J 2 bases; bases outside gene matches: 3. This CDR3 is built from 15 residues. The count of this clone is one. TCRdb's table, derived via immunoSEQ multiplex PCR, lists solely in-frame clones and lacks some. The table includes approximately 300,000 clones, about 90% detected once. This clonotype originated in a woman between 25 and 40 years old with COVID-19, enrolled during active disease. This rearrangement joins TRBV4-3 to TRBJ2-3; the match to TRBD2 covers 10 bases. The sample comprised peripheral blood. CDR3 bases: TGCGCCAGCAGCCGTAGCGGGGGGCCCACAGATACGCAGTATTTT. Its translation is CASSRSGGPTDTQYF.